The 10 T cell receptor beta chains reported below all come from one sample, sequenced in a study of beta chain features in type 1 diabetes. The sequenced template was cDNA made from the entire isolated RNA. Here immunoSEQ multiplex PCR was the method, and the copy in TCRdb shows in-frame clones only, minus some. The sample yields around 340,000 clones, roughly a fifth seen once. The sample comprised naive CD4+ T cells from blood. Receptors originate from a woman between 18 and 29 years old in good health.

This clone was found a few times. This chain joins TRBV7-3 and TRBJ2-5; no clear D gene. Trimming took off 3 bases at V and 5 bases at J, with 10 bases between the two ends. This CDR3 spans 13 amino acids. Germline loops: CDR1 SGHTA, CDR2 FQGTGA. The CDR3 region is CASSLPGSETQYF. The CDR3 nucleotides are TGTGCCAGCAGCTTGCCGGGTTCCGAGACCCAGTACTTC.

This clone was seen more than once but under ten times. The chain couples TRBV9 to TRBJ1-1, with D uncertain. The ends were cut back, 2 bases at V and 4 bases at J, with 9 bases in the middle. Germline loops: CDR1 SGDLS, CDR2 YYNGEE. The CDR3 totals 13 residues. The CDR3 DNA is TGTGCCAGCAGCGTTTCCCCGAGCACTGAAGCTTTCTTT. This codes for CASSVSPSTEAFF.

The chain recombines TRBV5-6 with TRBJ1-1; 8 positions match TRBD1. Germline CDR1 reads SGHDT; CDR2 reads YYEEEE. The CDR3 has 13 amino acids. J gave up 9 bases and V 3 bases, and 7 bases lay outside the gene matches. Here the CDR3 reads CASSSDRALKAFF. CDR3 nucleotides: TGTGCCAGCAGCTCGGACAGGGCTCTCAAAGCTTTCTTT.

V and J are TRBV4-1 and TRBJ1-1, with 8 bases that match TRBD1. V dropped 5 bases and J dropped 4; count of bases not matched to a gene: 6. Germline CDR1 is MGHRA and CDR2 is YSYEKL. The CDR3 runs 14 residues. CDR3 sequence reads: CASSLRQGFTEAFF. CDR3 sequence (DNA): TGCGCCAGCAGCTTACGACAGGGGTTCACTGAAGCTTTCTTT.

This sequence joins TRBV12-5 and TRBJ2-1; 7 positions agree with TRBD2. V was clipped by 2 bases and J by 7 bases; unmatched bases: 8. This CDR3 contains 15 residues. Germline CDR1 reads LGHNT; CDR2 reads FRNRAP. The CDR3 loop is CASGLSQSRGNEQFF. The CDR3 DNA sequence: TGTGCTAGTGGTTTGTCCCAGTCGCGGGGGAATGAGCAGTTCTTC. Filled out from reference TRBV12-5 and TRBJ2-1, the complete variable domain reads DARVTQTPRHKVTEMGQEVTMRCQPILGHNTVFWYRQTMMQGLELLAYFRNRAPLDDSGMPKDRFSAEMPDATLATLKIQPSEPRDSAVYFCASGLSQSRGNEQFFGPGTRLTVL.

The CDR3 is CASSYGAGETQYF. CDR3 nucleotides: TGTGCCAGCAGTTACGGGGCCGGGGAGACCCAGTACTTC. J is TRBJ2-5 and V is TRBV6-5; a weak D match, TRBD1 (5 bases). The CDR3 is 13 residues long. Germline assignment: CDR1 MNHEY and CDR2 SVGAGI. V was trimmed by 2 bases and J by 5 bases, leaving 9 bases between them.

This clone was counted a few times. The V gene is TRBV4-2, the J gene TRBJ2-1, with 7 bases matching TRBD2. The length of the CDR3 is 16 residues. V dropped 5 bases and J dropped 1; count of bases not matched to a gene: 8. Germline V CDR1 and CDR2: LGHNA, YNFKEQ. CDR3 in DNA: TGTGCCAGCAGCAATCTTGGCGGGGGTTCCTACAATGAGCAGTTCTTC. It is translated as CASSNLGGGSYNEQFF.

This clone came up a few times. The V and J genes are TRBV5-1 and TRBJ1-1, with TRBD1 as a possible D gene (6 bases). Germline V lookup: CDR1 SGHRS, CDR2 YFSETQ. V lost 2 bases and J lost 8, with 13 bases in between. There are 13 residues in the CDR3. Here the CDR3 DNA reads TGCGCCAGCAGCTTTCTCCCCGGACAGGAAGCTTTCTTT. Amino acids: CASSFLPGQEAFF.

This clone was detected only a few times. The CDR3 bases are TGTGCCAGCAGTTACAAGCGGCCGACGAACACTGAAGCTTTCTTT. Amino acid sequence: CASSYKRPTNTEAFF. This chain connects TRBV6-6 to TRBJ1-1; no definite D call. The germline V gene has CDR1 MNHNY and CDR2 SVGAGI (reference sequence). The CDR3 runs 15 residues. Trimming removed 2 bases from V and 1 base from J, with 11 bases in between.

The chain recombines TRBV25-1 with TRBJ2-2, with 7 bases that match TRBD1. CDR1 and CDR2 from the germline V gene are MGHDK and SYGVNS. Unmatched junction bases numbered 6, after V lost 5 bases and J lost 0 bases. CDR3 length: 16 residues. The CDR3 spells CASSKNRGSNTGELFF. Written as DNA, the CDR3 is TGTGCCAGCAGTAAAAACAGGGGTTCGAACACCGGGGAGCTGTTTTTT.